The clone carrying this T cell receptor beta chain was counted once. The same CDR3 arises from other DNA sequences in this sample as well. This record belongs to a study of blood T cell repertoires in COVID-19. Some clones are missing from TCRdb's copy, which holds only in-frame ones; the method was immunoSEQ multiplex PCR. The table shows over 250,000 clones, with about 87% occurring only once. Germline assignment: CDR1 SGHRS and CDR2 YFSETQ. The V and J ends lost 4 bases and 7 bases, in that order; junction bases with no gene match: 3. CDR3 length: 14 residues. The specimen was peripheral blood. This receptor was identified in a woman aged 45-60 years with acute or convalescent COVID-19. The chain couples TRBV5-1 to TRBJ1-6; 9 bases are shared with TRBD1. The CDR3 bases are TGCGCCAGCAGCCGTGACAGGGGGAATTCACCCCTCCACTTT. Its protein product is CASSRDRGNSPLHF.